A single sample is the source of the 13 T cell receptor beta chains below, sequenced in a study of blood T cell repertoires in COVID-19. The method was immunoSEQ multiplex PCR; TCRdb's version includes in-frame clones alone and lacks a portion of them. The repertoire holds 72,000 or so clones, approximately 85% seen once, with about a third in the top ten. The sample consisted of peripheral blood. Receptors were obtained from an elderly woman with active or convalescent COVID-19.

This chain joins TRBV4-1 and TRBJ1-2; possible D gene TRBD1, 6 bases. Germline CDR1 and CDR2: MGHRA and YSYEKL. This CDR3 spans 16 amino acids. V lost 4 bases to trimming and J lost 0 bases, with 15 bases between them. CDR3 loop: CASSPPDSRANYGYTF. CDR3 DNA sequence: TGCGCCAGCAGCCCCCCGGACAGCAGAGCTAACTATGGCTACACCTTC.

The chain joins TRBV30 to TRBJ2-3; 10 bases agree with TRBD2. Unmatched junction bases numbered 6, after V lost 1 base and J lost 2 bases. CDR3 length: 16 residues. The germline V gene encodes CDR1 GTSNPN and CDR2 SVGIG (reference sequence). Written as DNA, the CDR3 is TGTGCCTGGAGTGGTAGCGGGGGGACTAACACAGATACGCAGTATTTT. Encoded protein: CAWSGSGGTNTDTQYF.

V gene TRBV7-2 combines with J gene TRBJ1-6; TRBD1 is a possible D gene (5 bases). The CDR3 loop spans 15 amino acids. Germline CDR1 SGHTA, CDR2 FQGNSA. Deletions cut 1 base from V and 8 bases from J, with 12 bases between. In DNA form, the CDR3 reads TGTGCCAGCAGCTTAGACGGGGGTGAAGATTCACCCCTCCACTTT. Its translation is CASSLDGGEDSPLHF.

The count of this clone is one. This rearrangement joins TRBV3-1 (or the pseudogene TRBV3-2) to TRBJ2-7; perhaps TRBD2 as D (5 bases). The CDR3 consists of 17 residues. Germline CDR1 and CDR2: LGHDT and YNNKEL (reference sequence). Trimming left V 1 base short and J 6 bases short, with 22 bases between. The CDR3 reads CASSQGTKSSRELEQYF. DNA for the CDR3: TGTGCCAGCAGCCAAGGTACTAAGTCGAGTCGGGAACTCGAGCAGTACTTC.

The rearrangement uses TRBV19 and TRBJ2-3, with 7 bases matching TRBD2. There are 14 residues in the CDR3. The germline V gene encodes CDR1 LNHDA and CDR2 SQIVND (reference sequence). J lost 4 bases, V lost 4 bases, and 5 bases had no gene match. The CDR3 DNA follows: TGTGCCAGTAGTAAGCGGGGCGGCGCAGATACGCAGTATTTT. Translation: CASSKRGGADTQYF.

This CDR3 reads CASRRGQYGYTF. The CDR3 DNA sequence: TGTGCCAGCAGAAGGGGCCAGTATGGCTACACCTTC. V usage is TRBV2 and J usage is TRBJ1-2; TRBD1 might be the D (5 bases). Trimming cost V 6 bases and J 5 bases, with 10 bases left between them. CDR1 is SNHLY and CDR2 is FYNNEI in the germline V gene. There are 12 residues in the CDR3.

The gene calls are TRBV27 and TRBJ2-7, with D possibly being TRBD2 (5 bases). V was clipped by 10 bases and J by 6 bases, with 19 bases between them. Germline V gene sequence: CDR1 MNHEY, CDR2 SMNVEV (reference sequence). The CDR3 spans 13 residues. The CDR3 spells CATSFGIGGEQYF. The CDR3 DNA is TGTGCCACTAGCTTTGGGATAGGCGGCGAGCAGTACTTC.

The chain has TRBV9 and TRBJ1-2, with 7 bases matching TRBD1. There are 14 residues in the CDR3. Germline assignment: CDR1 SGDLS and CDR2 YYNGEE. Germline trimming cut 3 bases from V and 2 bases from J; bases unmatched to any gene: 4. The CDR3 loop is CASSANRGNYGYTF. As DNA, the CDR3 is TGTGCCAGCAGCGCAAACAGGGGAAACTATGGCTACACCTTC.

CDR3 sequence (DNA): TGCAGCGTTGTCGGGGGCTCCTACAATGAGCAGTTCTTC. Translating gives CSVVGGSYNEQFF. This sequence joins TRBV29-1 and TRBJ2-1, with D maybe TRBD2 (6 bases). This CDR3 is built from 13 residues. In germline, CDR1 is SQVTM, CDR2 ANQGSEA. V lost 4 bases and J 0 bases, leaving 7 bases between the germline ends.

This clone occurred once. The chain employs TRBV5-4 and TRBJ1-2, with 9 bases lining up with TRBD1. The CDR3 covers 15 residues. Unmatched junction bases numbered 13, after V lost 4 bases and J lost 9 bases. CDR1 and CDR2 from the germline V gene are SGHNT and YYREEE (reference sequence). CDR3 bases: TGTGCCAGCAGCCTGCAAGCGGGACAGGGAAGAAGCTACACCTTC. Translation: CASSLQAGQGRSYTF.

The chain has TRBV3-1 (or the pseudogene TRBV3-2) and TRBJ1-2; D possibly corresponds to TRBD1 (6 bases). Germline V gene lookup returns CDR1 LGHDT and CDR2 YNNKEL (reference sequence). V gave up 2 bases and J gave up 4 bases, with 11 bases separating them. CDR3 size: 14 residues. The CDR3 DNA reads TGTGCCAGCAGCCAATGGCAGGGGAGCTATGGCTACACCTTC. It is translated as CASSQWQGSYGYTF.

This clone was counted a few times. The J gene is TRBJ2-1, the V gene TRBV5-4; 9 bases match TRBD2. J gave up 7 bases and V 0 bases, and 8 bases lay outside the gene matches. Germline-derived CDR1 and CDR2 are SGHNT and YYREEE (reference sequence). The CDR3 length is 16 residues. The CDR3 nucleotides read TGTGCCAGCAGCTTGGCGGCGGGGGGGCCGGGGAATGAGCAGTTCTTC. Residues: CASSLAAGGPGNEQFF. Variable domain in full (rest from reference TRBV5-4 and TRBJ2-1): ETGVTQSPTHLIKTRGQQVTLRCSSQSGHNTVSWYQQALGQGPQFIFQYYREEENGRGNFPPRFSGLQFPNYSSELNVNALELDDSALYLCASSLAAGGPGNEQFFGPGTRLTVL.

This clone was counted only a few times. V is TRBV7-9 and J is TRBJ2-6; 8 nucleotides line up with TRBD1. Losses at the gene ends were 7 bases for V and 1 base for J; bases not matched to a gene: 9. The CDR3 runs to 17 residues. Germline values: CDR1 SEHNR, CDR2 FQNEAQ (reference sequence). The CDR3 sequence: CASNVDRASSGANVLTF. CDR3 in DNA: TGTGCCAGCAACGTGGACAGGGCCTCATCTGGGGCCAACGTCCTGACTTTC.